Each of the 20 T cell receptor beta chains below was sequenced from the same sample in a study of blood T cell repertoires in COVID-19. Measured with immunoSEQ multiplex PCR; TCRdb has only the in-frame clones, and not every one. Found here are approximately 200,000 clones, approximately 84% of them singletons; the top ten hold roughly 2.6%. Sequencing was performed on peripheral blood. These receptors all come from a man between 45 and 60 years old who had recovered from COVID-19.

The chain carries TRBV19 and TRBJ1-1; tentative D call: TRBD1 (6 bases). This CDR3 contains 13 residues. The V and J ends lost 5 bases and 1 base respectively, with 8 bases between them. Germline assignment: CDR1 LNHDA and CDR2 SQIVND (reference sequence). CDR3 DNA: TGTGCCAGTAGTTTACAGGGGAACACTGAAGCTTTCTTT. It specifies CASSLQGNTEAFF.

V is TRBV28 and J is TRBJ2-1, with 12 bases lining up with TRBD2. The trim removed 4 bases at V and 9 bases at J, leaving 10 bases unmatched. CDR1 and CDR2 from the germline V gene are MDHEN and SYDVKM. The CDR3 covers 16 residues. The CDR3: CASSSPGLAGFGEQFF. The DNA for the CDR3 is TGTGCCAGCAGTTCCCCCGGACTAGCGGGATTTGGTGAGCAGTTCTTC.

This clone was seen only once. The chain uses TRBV18 and TRBJ1-1; D perhaps matches TRBD1 (5 bases). Looked up from germline, CDR1 is KGHSH and CDR2 is LQKENI. CDR3 length: 16 residues. Trimming took off 2 bases at V and 7 bases at J, with 20 bases between the two ends. In DNA form, the CDR3 reads TGTGCCAGCTCACCAGGGATCGTGCCAGGGCGGATTGAAGCTTTCTTT. This sequence encodes CASSPGIVPGRIEAFF.

J is TRBJ1-1 and V is TRBV5-1, with 7 bases lining up with TRBD1. Germline-derived CDR1 and CDR2 are SGHRS and YFSETQ. CDR3 length: 16 residues. V lost 2 bases, J lost 0 bases, and 7 bases stayed unmatched. The CDR3 here is CASSFLYTGVNTEAFF. The CDR3, as DNA: TGCGCCAGCAGCTTCCTATACACAGGGGTGAACACTGAAGCTTTCTTT.

J is TRBJ2-1 and V is TRBV5-8; D is uncertain. The CDR3 length is 15 residues. CDR1 and CDR2 from the germline V gene are SGHTS and YDEGEE. Trimming stripped 0 bases from V and 1 base from J, with 8 bases between. The CDR3 reads CASSLGQDSYNEQFF. DNA for the CDR3: TGTGCCAGCAGCTTGGGCCAGGATTCCTACAATGAGCAGTTCTTC.

The V call is TRBV28, the J call TRBJ2-5, with 8 bases matching TRBD1. This CDR3 contains 17 residues. The V gene end was trimmed by 2 bases and the J gene end by 5 bases; junction bases not matched to a gene: 13. CDR1 and CDR2 (germline): MDHEN, SYDVKM. Here the CDR3 DNA reads TGTGCCAGCAGTTTAACGGGGGAGGCAGGGGGCTTCGAGACCCAGTACTTC. It codes for CASSLTGEAGGFETQYF.

The V call is TRBV30, the J call TRBJ2-7; the D gene is possibly TRBD2 (5 bases). Germline CDR1 and CDR2: GTSNPN and SVGIG (reference sequence). With 2 bases removed from V and 4 bases from J, the gap between germline ends came to 21 bases. CDR3 length equals 16 residues. CDR3 DNA sequence: TGTGCCTGGAGTCCGTGGACTGACATTGGATTGTACGAGCAGTACTTC. Translating gives CAWSPWTDIGLYEQYF.

V usage is TRBV15 and J usage is TRBJ2-7, with 7 bases that match TRBD2. Germline V CDR1 and CDR2: LNHNV, YYDKDF (reference sequence). V shed 1 base, J shed 4 bases, and the junction held 7 bases outside the gene matches. The length of the CDR3 is 15 residues. In DNA form, the CDR3 reads TGTGCCACCAGCAGAGGGGAAGGCGGGAGATACGAGCAGTACTTC. Protein product: CATSRGEGGRYEQYF.

A single count supports this clone. The gene calls are TRBV15 and TRBJ2-4, with TRBD2 identical over 13 bases. This CDR3 contains 16 residues. With 0 bases clipped from V and 6 bases from J, the junction kept 2 bases outside the gene matches. Germline V gene lookup returns CDR1 LNHNV and CDR2 YYDKDF (reference sequence). CDR3 amino acids: CATSRDWTSGRNIQYF. DNA for the CDR3: TGTGCCACCAGCAGAGATTGGACTAGCGGGAGAAACATTCAGTACTTC.

This clone was counted only a few times. The chain couples TRBV7-2 to TRBJ2-1; TRBD2 matches 8 bases. The CDR3 covers 15 residues. Per the germline V gene, CDR1 is SGHTA and CDR2 is FQGNSA. V shed 4 bases and J 4 bases; nucleotides not matched to a gene: 6. CDR3 nucleotide sequence: TGTGCCAGCAGCTCCCAGCTAGCGGGTTACAATGAGCAGTTCTTC. It translates to CASSSQLAGYNEQFF.

The chain recombines TRBV27 with TRBJ2-6; 7 bases fit TRBD1. Germline V gene data show CDR1 as MNHEY and CDR2 as SMNVEV (reference sequence). The CDR3 is 18 amino acids. The trim removed 5 bases at V and 2 bases at J, leaving 12 bases unmatched. CDR3 loop: CASSRATGKVAGANVLTF. For the CDR3, the DNA is TGTGCCAGCAGTCGAGCGACAGGGAAAGTTGCTGGGGCCAACGTCCTGACTTTC.

As for this clone: The identical CDR3 is also encoded by other nucleotide sequences in the sample. This chain connects TRBV19 to TRBJ2-7; 8 bases are shared with TRBD1. V shed 5 bases, J shed 0 bases, and the junction held 6 bases outside the gene matches. The CDR3 has 15 residues. Germline CDR1 LNHDA, CDR2 SQIVND (reference sequence). CDR3 sequence: CASSDRDRLSYEQYF. CDR3 bases: TGTGCCAGTAGTGACCGGGACAGGCTCTCCTACGAGCAGTACTTC. The variable domain in full, completed from reference TRBV19 and TRBJ2-7, reads DGGITQSPKYLFRKEGQNVTLSCEQNLNHDAMYWYRQDPGQGLRLIYYSQIVNDFQKGDIAEGYSVSREKKESFPLTVTSAQKNPTAFYLCASSDRDRLSYEQYFGPGTRLTVT.

In its sample, this clone was seen a few times. The chain couples TRBV3-1 (or the pseudogene TRBV3-2) to TRBJ1-2; the D gene is possibly TRBD1 (5 bases). Trimming cost V 1 base and J 8 bases, with 20 bases left between them. CDR3 length: 16 amino acids. The germline CDR1 and CDR2 sequences are LGHDT and YNNKEL (reference sequence). The CDR3 DNA reads as TGTGCCAGCAGCCAAGGATGGGGCCGACAGTCAAGAGGCTACACCTTC. Encoded protein: CASSQGWGRQSRGYTF.

This chain uses TRBV10-3 with TRBJ2-1; TRBD2 agrees at 10 bases. Trimming cost V 2 bases and J 7 bases; bases outside gene matches: 2. The CDR3 extends over 14 amino acids. Germline CDR1 reads ENHRY; CDR2 reads SYGVKD. The chain's CDR3 is CAISESSGRNEQFF. CDR3 coding DNA: TGTGCCATCAGTGAGAGTAGCGGGAGGAATGAGCAGTTCTTC.

The rearrangement links TRBV27 to TRBJ2-3; 11 bases map to TRBD1. V dropped 6 bases and J dropped 2; count of bases not matched to a gene: 4. This CDR3 has 15 residues. Per the germline V gene, CDR1 is MNHEY and CDR2 is SMNVEV (reference sequence). CDR3 in amino acids: CASSRTGGYTDTQYF. The CDR3 region has the DNA TGTGCCAGCAGCCGGACAGGGGGCTACACAGATACGCAGTATTTT.

This rearrangement joins TRBV2 to TRBJ2-2; D remains unclear. CDR3 length equals 15 residues. Germline V gives CDR1 SNHLY, CDR2 FYNNEI. The ends were cut back, 4 bases at V and 0 bases at J, with 9 bases in the middle. The CDR3 reads CASSVRRTNTGELFF. In DNA form, the CDR3 reads TGTGCCAGCAGTGTAAGGAGAACGAACACCGGGGAGCTGTTTTTT.

The CDR3 nucleotides are TGTGCCAGCAGTCCCTTACAGGGCGAGCAGTACTTC. This sequence encodes CASSPLQGEQYF. The chain employs TRBV5-5 and TRBJ2-7, with D possibly matching TRBD1 (6 bases). Germline-derived CDR1 and CDR2 are SGHKS and YYEKEE (reference sequence). V was trimmed by 5 bases and J by 6 bases, leaving 12 bases between them. This CDR3 contains 12 residues.

This chain connects TRBV7-2 to TRBJ2-1; 9 bases align to TRBD1. The CDR3 covers 15 residues. Germline trimming cut 5 bases from V and 4 bases from J; bases unmatched to any gene: 6. Germline V gives CDR1 SGHTA, CDR2 FQGNSA. The CDR3 protein is CASSQQGAAYNEQFF. The DNA of the CDR3 is TGTGCCAGCAGCCAACAGGGGGCTGCGTACAATGAGCAGTTCTTC.

This chain uses TRBV6-1 with TRBJ1-2, with D possibly matching TRBD1 (6 bases). The CDR3 has 14 amino acids. V lost 2 bases, J lost 8 bases, and 15 bases lay in between. CDR1 and CDR2 (germline): MNHNS, SASEGT. This CDR3 is CASSESGQRAGYTF. Written as DNA, the CDR3 is TGTGCCAGCAGTGAATCAGGACAGAGAGCCGGCTACACCTTC.

The chain joins TRBV6-5 to TRBJ2-7; TRBD2 agrees at 8 bases. Germline V CDR1 and CDR2: MNHEY, SVGAGI. The CDR3 covers 15 residues. With 3 bases clipped from V and 6 bases from J, the junction kept 10 bases outside the gene matches. The CDR3 is CASSYTGRESSEQYF. The DNA for the CDR3 is TGTGCCAGCAGTTATACCGGGAGGGAGAGTAGCGAGCAGTACTTC.